The 7 T cell receptor beta chains reported below all come from one sample, sequenced in a study of beta chain features in type 1 diabetes. These receptors have no identified antigens. Overall study findings and caveats: People with Type 1 diabetes carried modestly yet significantly shorter TCRB CDR3s in all four CD4+ subsets.

Isolated RNA was reverse transcribed in full, so expressed TCRB transcripts were sequenced. TCRdb's copy holds only in-frame clones and misses some; the assay was immunoSEQ multiplex PCR. The sample records 250,000 to 350,000 clones, over 14% being singletons. Sequences were obtained from naive CD4+ T cells from blood. These receptors were taken from a man aged 18 to 29 with type 1 diabetes.

The chain is built from TRBV30 and TRBJ1-4; possible D gene TRBD1, 5 bases. V was cut by 3 bases and J by 8 bases, with 10 bases left in between. The CDR3 consists of 12 residues. Germline CDR1 GTSNPN, CDR2 SVGIG (reference sequence). The CDR3 DNA reads as TGTGCCTGGAGACGGGGGGGAGAAAAACTGTTTTTT. Protein sequence: CAWRRGGEKLFF. Full variable domain (missing parts from reference TRBV30 and TRBJ1-4): SQTIHQWPATLVQPVGSPLSLECTVEGTSNPNLYWYRQAAGRGLQLLFYSVGIGQISSEVPQNLSASRPQDRQFILSSKKLLLSDSGFYLCAWRRGGEKLFFGSGTQLSVL.

The chain uses TRBV9 and TRBJ2-1; 7 nucleotides match TRBD1. The V gene end was trimmed by 6 bases and the J gene end by 6 bases; junction bases not matched to a gene: 12. CDR3 length: 15 residues. Germline CDR1 reads SGDLS; CDR2 reads YYNGEE. The CDR3 reads CASNQRQGMGNEQFF. The CDR3 nucleotides read TGTGCCAGCAACCAGAGACAGGGAATGGGCAATGAGCAGTTCTTC.

This clone turned up a few times. The genes are TRBV30 and TRBJ1-3; D call uncertain. This CDR3 spans 14 amino acids. Germline loops: CDR1 GTSNPN, CDR2 SVGIG (reference sequence). V was pared by 4 bases and J by 2 bases, with 12 bases between. This CDR3 is CAWNRIGTGNTIYF. CDR3 sequence (DNA): TGTGCCTGGAACCGGATCGGGACTGGAAACACCATATATTTT.

This chain links TRBV5-1 with TRBJ2-1; D is unresolved. Germline V gene sequence: CDR1 SGHRS, CDR2 YFSETQ. The V end was cut by 2 bases, the J end by 0 bases, with 9 bases between. The CDR3 contains 15 residues. The CDR3 sequence is CASSLPTSSYNEQFF. The CDR3 DNA follows: TGCGCCAGCAGCTTACCCACGAGCTCCTACAATGAGCAGTTCTTC.

The chain is built from TRBV5-4 and TRBJ2-1; possible D gene TRBD1, 6 bases. In germline, CDR1 is SGHNT, CDR2 YYREEE (reference sequence). Trimming removed 5 bases at V and 11 bases at J, with 17 bases between. The CDR3 sequence is 13 residues long. For the CDR3, the DNA is TGTGCCAGCAGATTAGGGGAAACAGGGAAGCAGTTCTTC. Translation gives CASRLGETGKQFF.

The chain has TRBV7-9 and TRBJ1-1; D is unclear. Germline lookup yields CDR1 SEHNR and CDR2 FQNEAQ (reference sequence). The CDR3 has 12 residues. Trimming took off 8 bases at V and 5 bases at J, with 12 bases between the two ends. The CDR3: CASVRLETEAFF. The CDR3 DNA reads TGTGCCAGCGTACGTTTGGAGACTGAAGCTTTCTTT.

The V gene is TRBV6-6, the J gene TRBJ2-1; 9 bases fit TRBD2. This CDR3 region has 12 residues. Germline loops: CDR1 MNHNY, CDR2 SVGAGI (reference sequence). V was clipped by 4 bases and J by 14 bases; unmatched bases: 6. The CDR3 spells CASSFMREGKFF. CDR3 sequence (DNA): TGTGCCAGCAGTTTCATGCGGGAGGGGAAGTTCTTC.